A selection of T cell receptor beta chains follows, all from one sample in a study of breast tumors, draining lymph nodes, adjacent tissues. Via MiXCR, TCRdb re-called the multiplex PCR reads, giving one row per CDR3 protein. The sample shows over 200,000 distinct CDR3 sequences, approximately 36% of them seen only once. Sequenced input: axillary lymph node tissue. These receptors all stem from a female donor with breast cancer. Some clones in this sample may be carry-over from other donors' samples. Each CDR3 is given with its conserved first and last residue. A D gene is named only where the DNA matches it firmly. The listing skips clone size in some rows; elsewhere it reads once, few, many or a size class.

V gene: TRBV15
clone size: many
D gene: -
J gene: TRBJ2-3
CDR3 protein: CATSRDLSTDTQYF
CDR3 DNA: TGTGCCACCAGCAGAGATCTTAGCACAGATACGCAGTATTTT

V gene: TRBV9
clone size: many
D gene: TRBD1
J gene: TRBJ2-6
CDR3 protein: CASSPRTGFSGAANVLTF
CDR3 DNA: TGTGCCAGCAGCCCTAGGACAGGTTTCTCTGGGGCGGCCAACGTCCTGACTTTC

V gene: TRBV19
clone size: many
D gene: -
J gene: TRBJ2-5
CDR3 protein: CASSTPPEGTQYF
CDR3 DNA: TGTGCCAGTAGTACCCCCCCCGAGGGGACCCAGTACTTC

V gene: TRBV6-7
clone size: -
D gene: -
J gene: TRBJ1-5
CDR3 protein: CASSHVGGEKPQHF
CDR3 DNA: TGTGCCAGCAGTCACGTGGGCGGGGAAAAGCCCCAGCATTTT

V gene: TRBV6-2/TRBV6-3
clone size: many
D gene: -
J gene: TRBJ1-2
CDR3 protein: CASSYNRANYGYTF
CDR3 DNA: TGTGCCAGCAGTTATAACAGGGCTAACTATGGCTACACCTTC

V gene: TRBV18
clone size: few
D gene: -
J gene: TRBJ2-5
CDR3 protein: CASSPPTGLTGKTQYF
CDR3 DNA: TGTGCCAGCTCACCACCGACAGGACTCACCGGGAAGACCCAGTACTTC

V gene: TRBV11-3
clone size: many
D gene: TRBD2
J gene: TRBJ2-3
CDR3 protein: CASTPGTSGTEGPDTQYF
CDR3 DNA: TGTGCCAGCACCCCCGGGACTAGCGGGACCGAAGGGCCAGATACGCAGTATTTT

V gene: TRBV5-1
clone size: many
D gene: -
J gene: TRBJ2-5
CDR3 protein: CASSVTGIGSETQYF
CDR3 DNA: TGCGCCAGCAGCGTGACTGGCATAGGGTCCGAGACCCAGTACTTC

V gene: TRBV10-3
clone size: many
D gene: TRBD2
J gene: TRBJ2-7
CDR3 protein: CAISRGTTYEQYF
CDR3 DNA: TGTGCCATCAGCCGCGGGACTACCTACGAGCAGTACTTC

V gene: TRBV19
clone size: -
D gene: -
J gene: TRBJ2-5
CDR3 protein: CASSLNLGDGNQPQYF
CDR3 DNA: TGTGCCAGTAGCCTAAACTTAGGGGACGGAAATCAGCCCCAGTACTTC

V gene: TRBV11-1
clone size: -
D gene: TRBD2
J gene: TRBJ2-7
CDR3 protein: CASSLEGGPQQYF
CDR3 DNA: TGTGCCAGCAGCTTAGAGGGAGGGCCCCAGCAGTACTTC

V gene: TRBV5-4
clone size: -
D gene: -
J gene: TRBJ1-4
CDR3 protein: CASSLRSNEKLFF
CDR3 DNA: TGTGCCAGCAGCTTGCGGAGTAATGAAAAACTGTTTTTT

V gene: TRBV27
clone size: -
D gene: -
J gene: TRBJ2-7
CDR3 protein: CASSLGGWSYEQYF
CDR3 DNA: TGTGCCAGCAGTTTGGGCGGGTGGAGCTACGAGCAGTACTTC

V gene: TRBV19
clone size: many
D gene: TRBD1
J gene: TRBJ2-1
CDR3 protein: CASTLQGALANEQFF
CDR3 DNA: TGTGCCAGTACCCTACAGGGGGCGCTGGCCAATGAGCAGTTCTTC

V gene: TRBV5-1
clone size: many
D gene: TRBD2
J gene: TRBJ2-2
CDR3 protein: CASRKTGLAEANTGELFF
CDR3 DNA: TGCGCCAGCAGGAAAACGGGACTAGCGGAAGCGAACACCGGGGAGCTGTTTTTT

V gene: TRBV12-3/TRBV12-4
clone size: many
D gene: TRBD1
J gene: TRBJ2-7
CDR3 protein: CASKVGQANYEQYF
CDR3 DNA: TGTGCCAGCAAGGTGGGACAGGCTAACTACGAGCAGTACTTC

V gene: TRBV6-1
clone size: many
D gene: TRBD1
J gene: TRBJ1-2
CDR3 protein: CASSTWTGDYGYTF
CDR3 DNA: TGTGCCAGCAGTACCTGGACAGGGGACTATGGCTACACCTTC

V gene: TRBV6-1
clone size: -
D gene: -
J gene: TRBJ1-2
CDR3 protein: CASSEAFNREDGYTF
CDR3 DNA: TGTGCCAGCAGTGAAGCCTTCAACAGGGAGGATGGCTACACCTTC

V gene: TRBV13
clone size: -
D gene: -
J gene: TRBJ2-6
CDR3 protein: CASSPPAGANVLTF
CDR3 DNA: TGTGCCAGCAGCCCGCCGGCGGGGGCCAACGTCCTGACTTTC

V gene: TRBV20-1
clone size: many
D gene: -
J gene: TRBJ1-5
CDR3 protein: CSARGDSSNQPQHF
CDR3 DNA: TGCAGTGCTAGAGGGGACTCGTCCAATCAGCCCCAGCATTTT

V gene: TRBV20-1
clone size: many
D gene: -
J gene: TRBJ1-6
CDR3 protein: CSARGITGTSSPLHF
CDR3 DNA: TGCAGTGCTAGAGGAATAACAGGGACATCTTCACCCCTCCACTTT

V gene: TRBV6-5
clone size: many
D gene: TRBD1
J gene: TRBJ2-3
CDR3 protein: CASSKNRDRVPDTQYF
CDR3 DNA: TGTGCCAGCAGTAAGAACCGGGACAGGGTGCCAGATACGCAGTATTTT

V gene: TRBV5-1
clone size: -
D gene: -
J gene: TRBJ2-7
CDR3 protein: CASSLGAGPTYEQYF
CDR3 DNA: TGCGCCAGCAGCTTGGGTGCGGGGCCTACCTACGAGCAGTACTTC

V gene: TRBV20-1
clone size: -
D gene: TRBD2
J gene: TRBJ2-1
CDR3 protein: CSAPSRLAGVREQFF
CDR3 DNA: TGCAGTGCTCCATCTCGGCTAGCGGGAGTAAGAGAGCAGTTCTTC

V gene: TRBV10-3
clone size: -
D gene: -
J gene: TRBJ1-1
CDR3 protein: CAIRNQGISTEAFF
CDR3 DNA: TGTGCCATCCGGAATCAGGGTATTAGCACTGAAGCTTTCTTT

V gene: TRBV18
clone size: few
D gene: -
J gene: TRBJ1-5
CDR3 protein: CASSPGKKTANQPQHF
CDR3 DNA: TGTGCCAGCTCACCTGGGAAGAAGACAGCTAATCAGCCCCAGCATTTT

V gene: TRBV5-1
clone size: -
D gene: TRBD2
J gene: TRBJ2-5
CDR3 protein: CASSLVAGAQETQYF
CDR3 DNA: TGCGCCAGCAGCTTGGTAGCGGGGGCCCAAGAGACCCAGTACTTC

V gene: TRBV4-3
clone size: once
D gene: -
J gene: TRBJ1-4
CDR3 protein: CASSQAVDEKLFF
CDR3 DNA: TGCGCCAGCAGCCAAGCTGTGGATGAAAAACTGTTTTTT

V gene: TRBV7-2
clone size: -
D gene: TRBD1
J gene: TRBJ2-1
CDR3 protein: CASSRDRVADNEQFF
CDR3 DNA: TGTGCCAGCAGCCGGGACAGGGTCGCCGACAATGAGCAGTTCTTC

V gene: TRBV7-2
clone size: many
D gene: -
J gene: TRBJ2-1
CDR3 protein: CASSGGTAGSYNEQFF
CDR3 DNA: TGTGCCAGCAGCGGGGGAACAGCGGGCTCCTACAATGAGCAGTTCTTC

V gene: TRBV28
clone size: few
D gene: -
J gene: TRBJ1-6
CDR3 protein: CASLGGTKSPLHF
CDR3 DNA: TGTGCCAGCCTAGGAGGGACAAAGTCACCCCTCCACTTT